Reported below is one T cell receptor (beta chain). Antigen: not known. This record comes from a study of T cell repertoires in cytomegalovirus infection. Across the study: Indications of both CMV infection and matching HLA type were provided by public TCR beta signatures. Findings and limits, study-wide: Adding up the frequency of public TCR beta families identified people who carried CMV plus the relevant HLA. Dominant in the ex vivo response were TCR beta clonotypes restricted by HLA-C and specific for CMV.

The CDR3 runs to 15 residues. V was pared by 5 bases and J by 0 bases, with 13 bases between. CDR1 MDHEN and CDR2 SYDVKM come from the germline V gene. MiXCR, run by TCRdb on the reads, gives a single entry per CDR3 protein. Here the sample spans 310,000 or so distinct CDR3 sequences, roughly 15% being singletons. The TCR originated in a human donor in good health (CMV status not recorded). Some clones in this sample may be carry-over from other donors' samples. The sample taken for sequencing was PBMCs. The chain employs TRBV28 and TRBJ1-1; D is perhaps TRBD1 (6 bases). The CDR3 region is CASSNTGSLNTEAFF. DNA for the CDR3: TGTGCCAGCAGTAACACAGGGTCTCTGAACACTGAAGCTTTCTTT.